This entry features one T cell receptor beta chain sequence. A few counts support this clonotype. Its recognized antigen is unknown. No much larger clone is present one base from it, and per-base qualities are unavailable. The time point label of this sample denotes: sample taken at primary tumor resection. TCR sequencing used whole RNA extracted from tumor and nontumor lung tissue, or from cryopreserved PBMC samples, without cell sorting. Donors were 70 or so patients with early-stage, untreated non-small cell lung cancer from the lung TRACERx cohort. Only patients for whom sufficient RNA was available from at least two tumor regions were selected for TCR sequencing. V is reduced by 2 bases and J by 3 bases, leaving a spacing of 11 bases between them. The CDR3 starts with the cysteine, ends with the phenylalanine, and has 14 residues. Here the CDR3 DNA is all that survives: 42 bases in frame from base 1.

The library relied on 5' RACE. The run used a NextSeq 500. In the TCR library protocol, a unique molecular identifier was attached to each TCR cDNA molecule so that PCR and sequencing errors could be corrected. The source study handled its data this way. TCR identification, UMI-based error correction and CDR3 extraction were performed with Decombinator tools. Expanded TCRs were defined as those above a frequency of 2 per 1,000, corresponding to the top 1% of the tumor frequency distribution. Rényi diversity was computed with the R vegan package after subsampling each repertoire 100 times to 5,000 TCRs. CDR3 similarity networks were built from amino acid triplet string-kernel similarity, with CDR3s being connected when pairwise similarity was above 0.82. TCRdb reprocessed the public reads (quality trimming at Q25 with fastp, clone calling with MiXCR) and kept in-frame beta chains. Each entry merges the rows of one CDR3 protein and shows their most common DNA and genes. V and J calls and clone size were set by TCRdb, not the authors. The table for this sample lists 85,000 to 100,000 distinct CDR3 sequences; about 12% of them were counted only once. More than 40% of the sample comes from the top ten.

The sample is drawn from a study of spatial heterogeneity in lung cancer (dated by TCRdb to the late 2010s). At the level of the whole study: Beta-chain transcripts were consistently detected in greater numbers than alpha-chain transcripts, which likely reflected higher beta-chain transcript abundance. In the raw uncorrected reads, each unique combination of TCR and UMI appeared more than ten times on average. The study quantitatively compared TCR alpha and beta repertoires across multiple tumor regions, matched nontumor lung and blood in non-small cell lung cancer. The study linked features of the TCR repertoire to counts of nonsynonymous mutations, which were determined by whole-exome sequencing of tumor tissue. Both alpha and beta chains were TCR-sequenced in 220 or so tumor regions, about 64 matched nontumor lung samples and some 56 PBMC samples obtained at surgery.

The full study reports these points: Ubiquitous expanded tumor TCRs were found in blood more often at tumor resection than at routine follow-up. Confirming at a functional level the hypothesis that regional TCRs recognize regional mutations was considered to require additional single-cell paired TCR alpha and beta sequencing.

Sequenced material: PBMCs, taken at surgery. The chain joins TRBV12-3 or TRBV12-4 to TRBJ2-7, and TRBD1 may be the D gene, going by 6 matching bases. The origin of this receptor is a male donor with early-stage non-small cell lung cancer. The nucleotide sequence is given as TGTGCCAGCAGTTTAAGGCAGGGGAGCTACGAGCAGTACTTC. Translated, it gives CASSLRQGSYEQYF.